Detailed here is one TCR beta chain. Germline trimming cut 4 bases from V and 4 bases from J; bases unmatched to any gene: 5. CDR1 is SGDLS and CDR2 is YYNGEE in the germline V gene. The CDR3 extends over 17 amino acids. The data originate from a study of blood T cell repertoires in COVID-19. Across the whole study: Sample material is recorded as cDNA or gDNA derived from T cells, B-cell-depleted T cells, or PBMCs.

Recruits, aged roughly 18 to 90 years, lived in 24 US areas. Cohorts were assigned according to the clinical history that participants reported. Recovered Cohort 3 donors showed two negative PCRs, clearance, or symptom resolution. Clones were sequenced by immunoSEQ multiplex PCR, and TCRdb holds only the in-frame ones, with some missing. The data show about 130,000 clones, under 85% seen once. This TCR derives from a man in his thirties or forties who had recovered from COVID-19. The J gene is TRBJ2-1, the V gene TRBV9; 16 bases line up with TRBD2. The material sequenced was PBMCs or T cells enriched from blood (not recorded which). CDR3 DNA sequence: TGTGCCAGCAGCCCTGGGACTAGCGGGGGGGAGTACAATGAGCAGTTCTTC. This sequence encodes CASSPGTSGGEYNEQFF.